The clone carrying this TCR beta chain was recorded at least ten times. Among the patients, aged 18 to 65, hyperthyroidism was newly diagnosed and had lasted under 2 months. Uncontrolled infections, other autoimmune diseases, pregnancy or lactation led to exclusion of patients. The PBMCs studied were ones that came from roughly 9.1 ml fresh peripheral blood. Trimming shortened V by 4 bases and J by 9 bases, and 20 bases separated the two germline ends. CDR3 length: 14 residues. Germline CDR1 SGHNT, CDR2 YYREEE (reference sequence). This record belongs to a study of T cells in Graves' hyperthyroidism and ophthalmopathy. RNA transcripts gave rise to amplified TCR beta CDR3 regions. A first-round RT-PCR of the TCR CDR3 used the HTBI primer set. TCRdb passed the multiplex PCR reads through MiXCR, listing each CDR3 protein once. The sample records 92,000 or so distinct CDR3 sequences, around 50% being singletons.

Sequencing was carried out using blood. The clonotype originates from a woman in her 40s with Graves' hyperthyroidism. The chain carries TRBV5-4 and TRBJ2-7; weak D call: TRBD1 (6 bases). The CDR3 is CASSRNGDTVAQYF. For the CDR3, the DNA is TGTGCCAGCAGCCGGAACGGGGACACCGTGGCGCAGTACTTC. Full variable domain (missing parts from reference TRBV5-4 and TRBJ2-7): ETGVTQSPTHLIKTRGQQVTLRCSSQSGHNTVSWYQQALGQGPQFIFQYYREEENGRGNFPPRFSGLQFPNYSSELNVNALELDDSALYLCASSRNGDTVAQYFGPGTRLTVT.